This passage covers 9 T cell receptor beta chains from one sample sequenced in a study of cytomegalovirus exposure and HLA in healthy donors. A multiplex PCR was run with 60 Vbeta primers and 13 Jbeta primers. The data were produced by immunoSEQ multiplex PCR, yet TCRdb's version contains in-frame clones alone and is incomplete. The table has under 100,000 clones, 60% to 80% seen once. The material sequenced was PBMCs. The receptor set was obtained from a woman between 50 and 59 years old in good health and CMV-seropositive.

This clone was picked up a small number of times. The CDR3 DNA sequence: TGTGCCAGCAGTTACCTAATATCCCAAGAGACCCAGTACTTC. Protein product: CASSYLISQETQYF. The gene calls are TRBV6-5 and TRBJ2-5; D unclear. The CDR3 is 14 residues long. From germline, CDR1 is MNHEY and CDR2 SVGAGI. The V end was cut by 2 bases, the J end by 1 base, with 8 bases between.

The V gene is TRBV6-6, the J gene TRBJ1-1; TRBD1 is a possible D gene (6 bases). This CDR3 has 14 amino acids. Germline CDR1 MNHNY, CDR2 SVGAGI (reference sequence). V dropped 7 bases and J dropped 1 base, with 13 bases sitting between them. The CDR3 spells CASTLGGQNTEAFF. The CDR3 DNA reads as TGTGCCAGCACCCTCGGGGGGCAGAACACTGAAGCTTTCTTT.

CDR3 nucleotides: TGTGCCAGCAGCGTAGGGGGGACAAATGAAAAACTGTTTTTT. Encoded protein: CASSVGGTNEKLFF. The chain recombines TRBV9 with TRBJ1-4; tentative D call: TRBD1 (6 bases). Trimming cost V 0 bases and J 5 bases, with 8 bases left between them. The CDR3 is made up of 14 amino acids. CDR1 is SGDLS, CDR2 YYNGEE, per germline.

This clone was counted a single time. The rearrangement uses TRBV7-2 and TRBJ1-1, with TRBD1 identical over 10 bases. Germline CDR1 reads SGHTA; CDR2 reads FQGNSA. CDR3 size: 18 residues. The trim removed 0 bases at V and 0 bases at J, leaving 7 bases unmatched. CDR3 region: CASSLAGTGENLNTEAFF. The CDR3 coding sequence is TGTGCCAGCAGCTTAGCAGGGACAGGGGAAAACCTGAACACTGAAGCTTTCTTT.

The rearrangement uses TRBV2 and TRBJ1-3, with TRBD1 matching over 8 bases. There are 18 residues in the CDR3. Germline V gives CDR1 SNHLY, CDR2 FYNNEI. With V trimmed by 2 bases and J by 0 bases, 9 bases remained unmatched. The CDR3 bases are TGTGCCAGCAGTGAAATACGGCAGGGGGCCTTCTCTGGAAACACCATATATTTT. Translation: CASSEIRQGAFSGNTIYF.

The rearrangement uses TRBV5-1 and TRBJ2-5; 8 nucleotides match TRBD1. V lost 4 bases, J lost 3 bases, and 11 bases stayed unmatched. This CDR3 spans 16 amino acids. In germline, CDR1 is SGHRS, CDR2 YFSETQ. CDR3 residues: CASSPHLSTGEETQYF. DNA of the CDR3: TGCGCCAGCAGCCCACATCTTTCGACAGGGGAAGAGACCCAGTACTTC.

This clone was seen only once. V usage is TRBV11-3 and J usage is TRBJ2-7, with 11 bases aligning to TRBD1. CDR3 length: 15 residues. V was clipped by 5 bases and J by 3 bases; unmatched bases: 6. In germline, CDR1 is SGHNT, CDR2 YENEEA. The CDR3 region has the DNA TGTGCCAGCAGCCCCGGGGGGACAGGGGGCTACGAGCAGTACTTC. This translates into CASSPGGTGGYEQYF. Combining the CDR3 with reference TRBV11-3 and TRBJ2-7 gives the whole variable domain EAGVVQSPRYKIIEKKQPVAFWCNPISGHNTLYWYLQNLGQGPELLIRYENEEAVDDSQLPKDRFSAERLKGVDSTLKIQPAELGDSAVYLCASSPGGTGGYEQYFGPGTRLTVT.

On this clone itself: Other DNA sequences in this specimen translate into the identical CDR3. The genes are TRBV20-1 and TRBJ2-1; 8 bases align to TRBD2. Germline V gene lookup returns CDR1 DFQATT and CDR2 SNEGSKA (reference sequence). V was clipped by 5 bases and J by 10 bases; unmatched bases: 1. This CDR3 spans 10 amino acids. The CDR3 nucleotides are TGCAGTGCTCGACTAGCGGAGCAGTTCTTC. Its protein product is CSARLAEQFF.

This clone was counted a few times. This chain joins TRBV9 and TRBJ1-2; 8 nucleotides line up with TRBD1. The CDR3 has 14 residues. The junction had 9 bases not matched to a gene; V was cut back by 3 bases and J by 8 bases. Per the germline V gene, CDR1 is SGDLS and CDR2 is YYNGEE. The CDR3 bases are TGTGCCAGCAGCGGGACAGGGAGAGTGGGGGGCTACACCTTC. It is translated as CASSGTGRVGGYTF.